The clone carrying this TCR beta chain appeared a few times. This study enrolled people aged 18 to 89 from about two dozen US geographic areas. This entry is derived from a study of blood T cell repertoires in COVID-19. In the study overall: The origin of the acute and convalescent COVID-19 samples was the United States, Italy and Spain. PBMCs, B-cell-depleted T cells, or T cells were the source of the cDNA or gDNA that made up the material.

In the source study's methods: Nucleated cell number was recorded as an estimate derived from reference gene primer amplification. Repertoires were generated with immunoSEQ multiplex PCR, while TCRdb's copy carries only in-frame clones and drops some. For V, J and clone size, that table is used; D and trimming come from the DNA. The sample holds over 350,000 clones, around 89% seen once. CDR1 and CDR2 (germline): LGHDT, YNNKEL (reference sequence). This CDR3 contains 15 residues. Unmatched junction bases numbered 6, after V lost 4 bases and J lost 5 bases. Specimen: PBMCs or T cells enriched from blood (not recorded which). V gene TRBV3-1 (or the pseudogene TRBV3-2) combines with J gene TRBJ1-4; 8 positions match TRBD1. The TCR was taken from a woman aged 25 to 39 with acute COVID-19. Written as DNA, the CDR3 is TGTGCCAGCAGCCTAGCGCAGGGGGCAAATGAAAAACTGTTTTTT. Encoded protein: CASSLAQGANEKLFF.